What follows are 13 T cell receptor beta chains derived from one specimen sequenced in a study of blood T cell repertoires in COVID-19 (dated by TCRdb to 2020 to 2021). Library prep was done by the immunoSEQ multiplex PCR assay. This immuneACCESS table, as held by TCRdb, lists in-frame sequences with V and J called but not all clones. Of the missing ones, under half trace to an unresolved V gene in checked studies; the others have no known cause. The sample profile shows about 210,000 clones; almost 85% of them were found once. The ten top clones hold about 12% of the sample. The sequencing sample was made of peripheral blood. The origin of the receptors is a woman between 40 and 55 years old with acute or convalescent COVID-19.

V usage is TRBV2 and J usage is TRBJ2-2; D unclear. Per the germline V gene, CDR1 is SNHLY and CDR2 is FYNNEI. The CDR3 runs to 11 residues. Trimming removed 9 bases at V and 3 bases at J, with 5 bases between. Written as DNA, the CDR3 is TGTGCCAGTACATACACCGGGGAGCTGTTTTTT. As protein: CASTYTGELFF.

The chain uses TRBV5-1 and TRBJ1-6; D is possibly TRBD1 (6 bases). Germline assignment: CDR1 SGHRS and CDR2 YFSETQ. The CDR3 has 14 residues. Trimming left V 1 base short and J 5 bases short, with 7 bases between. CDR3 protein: CASSLQGHNSPLHF. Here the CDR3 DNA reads TGCGCCAGCAGCTTGCAGGGGCATAATTCACCCCTCCACTTT.

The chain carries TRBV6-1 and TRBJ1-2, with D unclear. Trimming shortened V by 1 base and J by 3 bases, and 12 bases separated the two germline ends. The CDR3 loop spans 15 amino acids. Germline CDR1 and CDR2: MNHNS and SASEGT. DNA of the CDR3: TGTGCCAGCAGTGAAGGGCCCACAGTTGACTATGGCTACACCTTC. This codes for CASSEGPTVDYGYTF.

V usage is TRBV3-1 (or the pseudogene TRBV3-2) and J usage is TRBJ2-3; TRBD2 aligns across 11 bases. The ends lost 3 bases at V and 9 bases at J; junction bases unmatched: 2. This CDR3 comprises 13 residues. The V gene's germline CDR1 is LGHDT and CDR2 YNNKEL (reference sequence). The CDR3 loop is CASSHTSGGTQYF. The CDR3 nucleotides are TGTGCCAGCAGCCACACTAGCGGGGGAACGCAGTATTTT.

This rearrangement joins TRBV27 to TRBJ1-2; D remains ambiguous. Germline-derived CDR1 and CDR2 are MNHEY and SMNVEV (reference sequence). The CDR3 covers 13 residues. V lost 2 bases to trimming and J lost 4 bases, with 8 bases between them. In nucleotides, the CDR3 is TGTGCCAGCAGTTTAAGGGAGGGCTATGGCTACACCTTC. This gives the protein CASSLREGYGYTF.

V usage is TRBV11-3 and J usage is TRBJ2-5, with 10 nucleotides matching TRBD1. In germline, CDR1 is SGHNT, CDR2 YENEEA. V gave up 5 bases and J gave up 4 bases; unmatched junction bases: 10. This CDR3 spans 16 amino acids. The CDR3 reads CASSPGQGSARETQYF. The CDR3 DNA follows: TGTGCCAGCAGCCCGGGACAGGGGAGCGCAAGAGAGACCCAGTACTTC.

The CDR3 coding sequence is TGTGCCAGCAGACCCGGGGGACCACAAGAGACCCAGTACTTC. Protein sequence: CASRPGGPQETQYF. The genes are TRBV6-5 and TRBJ2-5; possible D gene TRBD2, 6 bases. Deletions cut 6 bases from V and 2 bases from J, with 13 bases between. The germline V gene encodes CDR1 MNHEY and CDR2 SVGAGI. The CDR3 covers 14 residues.

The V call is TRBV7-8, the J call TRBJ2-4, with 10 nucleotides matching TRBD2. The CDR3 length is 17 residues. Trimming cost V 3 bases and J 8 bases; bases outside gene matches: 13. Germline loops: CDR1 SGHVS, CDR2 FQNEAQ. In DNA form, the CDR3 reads TGTGCCAGCAGCTTTATTCCGACTAGCGGGTTTCGTGACATTCAGTACTTC. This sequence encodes CASSFIPTSGFRDIQYF.

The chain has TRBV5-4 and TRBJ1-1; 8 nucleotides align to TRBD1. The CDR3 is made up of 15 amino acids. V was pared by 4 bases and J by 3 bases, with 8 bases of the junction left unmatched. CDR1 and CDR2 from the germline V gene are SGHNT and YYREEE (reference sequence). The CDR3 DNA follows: TGTGCCAGCAGCGGGACCAGACAGGGGTACACTGAAGCTTTCTTT. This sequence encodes CASSGTRQGYTEAFF.

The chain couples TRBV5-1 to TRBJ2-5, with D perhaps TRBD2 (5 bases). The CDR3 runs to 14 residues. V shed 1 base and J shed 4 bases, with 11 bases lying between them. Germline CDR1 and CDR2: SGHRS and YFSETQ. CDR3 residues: CASSLTGVRETQYF. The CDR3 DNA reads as TGCGCCAGCAGCTTGACCGGGGTTCGAGAGACCCAGTACTTC.

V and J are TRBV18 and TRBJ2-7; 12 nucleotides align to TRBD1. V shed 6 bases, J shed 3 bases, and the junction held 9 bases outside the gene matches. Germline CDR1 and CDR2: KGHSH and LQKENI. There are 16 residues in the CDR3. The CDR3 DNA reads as TGTGCCAGCTCCCGGGGACAGGGGGCGAGTTTCTACGAGCAGTACTTC. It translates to CASSRGQGASFYEQYF.

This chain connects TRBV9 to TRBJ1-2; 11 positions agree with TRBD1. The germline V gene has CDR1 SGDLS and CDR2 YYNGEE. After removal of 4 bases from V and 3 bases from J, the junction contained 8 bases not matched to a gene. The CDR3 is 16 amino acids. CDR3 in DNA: TGTGCCAGCAGCTCGACGGACAGGGGGCAGTACTATGGCTACACCTTC. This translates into CASSSTDRGQYYGYTF.

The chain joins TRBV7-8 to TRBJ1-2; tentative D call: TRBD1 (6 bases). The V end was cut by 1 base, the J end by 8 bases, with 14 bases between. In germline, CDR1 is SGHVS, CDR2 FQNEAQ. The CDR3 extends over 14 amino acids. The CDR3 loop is CASSLDHRGLGYTF. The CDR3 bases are TGTGCCAGCAGCTTAGACCATAGGGGGTTGGGCTACACCTTC.